This T cell receptor beta chain was obtained from a study of shared clonotypes between healthy human individuals. Study outcomes and limitations: Non-shared clonotypes had lower generation probabilities than clonotypes shared by all four sorted-subset donors.

Several immunoSEQ plates held equal portions of the genomic DNA taken from each subset. The table came from immunoSEQ multiplex PCR; TCRdb's copy has only in-frame clones and leaves some out. The table has around 1.9 million clones, roughly 91% seen once. Remarks on this clone: No antigen is known for it.

CD45RO-negative, CCR7-selected cells formed the naive CD8 fraction, which excluded terminally differentiated effector memory CD45RA+ cells. The material sequenced was naive CD8+ T cells from PBMCs. This clonotype was sampled from a young man in good health. Some clones in this sample may be carry-over from other donors' samples.

The CDR3 protein is CASSLGTGVTDTQYF. DNA of the CDR3: TGTGCCAGCAGCTTGGGGACAGGGGTCACAGATACGCAGTATTTT. The gene calls are TRBV13 and TRBJ2-3, with TRBD1 matching over 10 bases. The germline V gene has CDR1 PRHDT and CDR2 FYEKMQ (reference sequence). The CDR3 sequence is 15 residues long. Germline trimming cut 3 bases from V and 2 bases from J; bases unmatched to any gene: 2.